This T cell receptor beta chain derives from a study of blood T cell repertoires in COVID-19. Study context: T cells, B-cell-depleted T cells, or PBMCs provided the cDNA or gDNA that served as material.

With 0 bases clipped from V and 0 bases from J, the junction kept 8 bases outside the gene matches. Looked up from germline, CDR1 is LGHNA and CDR2 is YSLEER. The CDR3 length is 18 residues. Per the study methods: Amplification of reference gene primers was used by the study to estimate nucleated cell counts. Using immunoSEQ multiplex PCR, the repertoire was profiled, and TCRdb retains in-frame clones only, with some absent. V, J and clone size derive from that table, while D and trimming were established from the DNA sequence. The sample contains 150,000 to 180,000 clones, over 75% of which appear only once. The Seattle patients, enrolled during active infection, were followed longitudinally.

The chain combines TRBV4-3 with TRBJ2-3, with TRBD2 identical over 8 bases. The source is a man in his fifties or sixties with COVID-19, enrolled during active disease. The source material was peripheral blood. CDR3 residues: CASSQEWWPSGSTDTQYF. CDR3 bases: TGCGCCAGCAGCCAAGAATGGTGGCCTAGCGGGAGCACAGATACGCAGTATTTT.